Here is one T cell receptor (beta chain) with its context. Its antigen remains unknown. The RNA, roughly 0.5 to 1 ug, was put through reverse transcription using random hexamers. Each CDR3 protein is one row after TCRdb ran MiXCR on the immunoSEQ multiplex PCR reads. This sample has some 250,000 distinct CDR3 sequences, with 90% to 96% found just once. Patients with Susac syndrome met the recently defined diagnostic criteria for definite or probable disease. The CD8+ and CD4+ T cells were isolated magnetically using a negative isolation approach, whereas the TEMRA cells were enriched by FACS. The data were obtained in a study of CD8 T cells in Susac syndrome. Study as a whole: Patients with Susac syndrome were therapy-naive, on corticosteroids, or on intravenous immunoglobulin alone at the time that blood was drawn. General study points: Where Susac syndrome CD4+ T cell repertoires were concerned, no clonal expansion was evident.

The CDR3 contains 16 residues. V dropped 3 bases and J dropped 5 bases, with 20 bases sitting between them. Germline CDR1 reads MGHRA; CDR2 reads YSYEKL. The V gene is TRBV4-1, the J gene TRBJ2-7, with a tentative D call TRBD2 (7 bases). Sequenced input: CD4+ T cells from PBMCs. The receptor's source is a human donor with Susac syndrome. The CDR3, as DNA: TGCGCCAGCAGCCACGGGCTCCGGGGGGCAAACGACGAGCAGTACTTC. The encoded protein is CASSHGLRGANDEQYF.